This is a list of T cell receptor beta chains from one sample in a study of T cell changes during pregnancy in multiple sclerosis. TCRdb's table, derived via immunoSEQ multiplex PCR, lists solely in-frame clones and lacks some. The sample consists of 60,000 to 70,000 clones, under 95% of them appearing once. Specimen: peripheral blood, collected in the third trimester of pregnancy. These TCRs come from a female donor in good health, enrolled as a control in a pregnancy study. Both conserved end residues are part of each CDR3. D genes are given only for firm matches. Clone sizes are given selectively: once, few, many, or a class where the clone is expanded.

cdr3_aa	cdr3_nt	clone_size	d_call	v_call	j_call
CSASSGTEAFF	TGCAGTGCTAGTAGCGGCACTGAAGCTTTCTTT	NA	NA	TRBV20-1	TRBJ1-1
CASSLAGSSGANVLTF	TGTGCCAGCAGCTTGGCTGGGAGTTCTGGGGCCAACGTCCTGACTTTC	NA	NA	TRBV5-6	TRBJ2-6
CASKGTGFFNGHSTDTQYF	TGTGCCAGCAAAGGGACAGGGTTCTTTAACGGGCATAGCACAGATACGCAGTATTTT	NA	TRBD1	TRBV2	TRBJ2-3
CASSLQTPEQFF	TGTGCCAGCAGCTTGCAGACACCTGAGCAGTTCTTC	NA	NA	TRBV7-9	TRBJ2-1
CASRIKGQRNEKLFF	TGCGCCAGCAGAATCAAGGGGCAGCGTAATGAAAAACTGTTTTTT	NA	NA	TRBV5-1	TRBJ1-4
CASSAFRTGNTEAFF	TGTGCCAGCAGTGCTTTCAGGACTGGAAACACTGAAGCTTTCTTT	NA	NA	TRBV6-5	TRBJ1-1
CASSPTGSILRYEQYF	TGTGCCAGCAGCCCGACAGGGTCCATCCTGCGATACGAGCAGTACTTC	NA	TRBD1	TRBV14	TRBJ2-7
CASSQDPGTGEETQYF	TGCGCCAGCAGCCAAGATCCCGGGACAGGGGAAGAGACCCAGTACTTC	NA	TRBD1	TRBV4-3	TRBJ2-5
CASSPERGGSHYEQYF	TGTGCCAGCAGCCCCGAAAGGGGAGGGAGCCACTACGAGCAGTACTTC	once	TRBD2	TRBV7-6	TRBJ2-7
CASSGGTAAKETQYF	TGTGCCAGCAGTGGGGGGACTGCAGCAAAAGAGACCCAGTACTTC	NA	NA	TRBV25-1	TRBJ2-5
CASSDEGYSNQPQHF	TGTGCCAGCAGTGATGAGGGCTATAGCAATCAGCCCCAGCATTTT	once	NA	TRBV2	TRBJ1-5
CASSRDTAGEKLFF	TGTGCCAGCAGCCGTGACACCGCCGGTGAAAAACTGTTTTTT	NA	NA	TRBV6-5	TRBJ1-4
CASSPLDPGLSGNTIYF	TGTGCCAGCAGCCCCTTAGACCCGGGACTCTCTGGAAACACCATATATTTT	NA	NA	TRBV7-9	TRBJ1-3
CASSFLAGAYNEQFF	TGTGCCAGCAGTTTCCTAGCGGGGGCTTACAATGAGCAGTTCTTC	NA	TRBD2	TRBV27	TRBJ2-1
CASSLVGTMESPLHF	TGTGCCAGCAGCTTAGTAGGGACTATGGAGTCACCCCTCCACTTT	few	NA	TRBV11-2	TRBJ1-6
CATLKPGGGTEAFF	TGTGCCACCCTAAAGCCAGGGGGTGGGACTGAAGCTTTCTTT	NA	TRBD1	TRBV6-5	TRBJ1-1
CASSLVGGAQNYGYTF	TGTGCCAGCAGTTTGGTGGGGGGGGCGCAGAACTATGGCTACACCTTC	once	NA	TRBV27	TRBJ1-2